The 6 T cell receptor beta chains presented below share a single source sample, sequenced in a study of CD8 T cells in ankylosing spondylitis. Overall study results and limits: Made up of several highly homologous variants, a TCR beta motif appeared characteristic of ankylosing spondylitis blood.

TCRdb re-analysed the 5' RACE reads in MiXCR, keeping a single row per CDR3 protein. The data hold just under 550,000 distinct CDR3 sequences, with 10% to 15% observed a single time. These receptors' antigens are unknown. Material: blood, either unsorted or a sorted T cell fraction (not recorded which). Source of these receptors: a male donor with ankylosing spondylitis.

The table lists this clonotype with a few counts. The genes are TRBV5-1 and TRBJ2-4, with D perhaps matching TRBD2 (6 bases). V was pared by 2 bases and J by 3 bases, with 15 bases between. Looked up from germline, CDR1 is SGHRS and CDR2 is YFSETQ. The CDR3 is made up of 16 amino acids. CDR3 DNA sequence: TGCGCCAGCAGCTTAGGAGGGACGGGGATCAAAAACATTCAGTACTTC. This sequence encodes CASSLGGTGIKNIQYF.

This clonotype showed up just a few times. This chain uses TRBV24-1 with TRBJ1-4, with TRBD1 as a possible D gene (6 bases). Germline CDR1 is KGHDR and CDR2 is SFDVKD. This CDR3 is 16 amino acids long. Trimming stripped 4 bases from V and 4 bases from J, with 15 bases between. CDR3 sequence: CATSEGRTAVNEKLFF. The DNA of the CDR3 is TGTGCCACCAGTGAGGGACGGACAGCAGTTAATGAAAAACTGTTTTTT.

This clonotype was detected only a few times. The chain links TRBV10-2 to TRBJ2-1; 11 bases are a match to TRBD2. V was clipped by 4 bases and J by 7 bases; unmatched bases: 12. The CDR3 length is 17 residues. The germline gives CDR1 WSHSY, CDR2 SAAADI. CDR3 amino acids: CASSGAPTSGSPNEQFF. DNA for the CDR3: TGCGCCAGCAGTGGGGCCCCCACTAGCGGGAGTCCGAATGAGCAGTTCTTC.

This clonotype was counted only a few times. The chain uses TRBV2 and TRBJ2-1; 11 bases fit TRBD2. The ends lost 7 bases at V and 9 bases at J; junction bases unmatched: 8. Germline loops: CDR1 SNHLY, CDR2 FYNNEI. The CDR3 has 14 amino acids. The CDR3 sequence is CASTFSGREGEQFF. CDR3 DNA sequence: TGTGCCAGCACATTTAGCGGGAGGGAGGGTGAGCAGTTCTTC.

This clonotype has at least ten counts. The chain is built from TRBV5-1 and TRBJ1-2; D gene uncertain. The CDR3 is 14 amino acids. From germline, CDR1 is SGHRS and CDR2 YFSETQ. The germline V and J ends were trimmed by 2 bases and 0 bases, with 8 bases remaining between them. Here the CDR3 reads CASSFETPNYGYTF. DNA for the CDR3: TGCGCCAGCAGCTTCGAGACACCTAACTATGGCTACACCTTC.

This clonotype came up a few times. The chain couples TRBV11-3 to TRBJ2-1, with D maybe TRBD2 (7 bases). Between the trimmed V and J ends, which lost 5 bases and 3 bases, there was a span of 17 bases. The CDR3 totals 16 residues. In germline, CDR1 is SGHNT, CDR2 YENEEA. The CDR3 bases are TGTGCCAGCAGCCCTAGGGGGGGGACGAGCTACAATGAGCAGTTCTTC. Protein product: CASSPRGGTSYNEQFF. Variable domain in full (rest from reference TRBV11-3 and TRBJ2-1): EAGVVQSPRYKIIEKKQPVAFWCNPISGHNTLYWYLQNLGQGPELLIRYENEEAVDDSQLPKDRFSAERLKGVDSTLKIQPAELGDSAVYLCASSPRGGTSYNEQFFGPGTRLTVL.